Detailed here is one TCR beta chain. Seattle-derived patients entered the study during active infection and were followed longitudinally. This sample is part of a study of blood T cell repertoires in COVID-19. Study details: The origin of the acute and convalescent COVID-19 samples was the United States, Italy and Spain.

Germline V lookup: CDR1 SGHDT, CDR2 YYEEEE. J was trimmed by 5 bases and V by 2 bases; bases with no gene match: 4. The CDR3 extends over 15 amino acids. Per the study methods: Amplified reference gene primers provided the basis for estimating nucleated cell counts. The protocol was immunoSEQ multiplex PCR, while the TCRdb copy is restricted to in-frame clones and leaves out a portion. The V and J calls and clone size are taken from that table; D and trimming were inferred from the DNA. Of some 400,000 clones listed, 87% were seen once; the top ten hold about 2.1%. The sample comprised peripheral blood. The rearrangement uses TRBV5-6 and TRBJ1-6; 7 bases line up with TRBD1. The TCR sequence derives from a woman aged 55-69 years with COVID-19, enrolled during active disease. CDR3 nucleotide sequence: TGTGCCAGCAGCTTTTGGACAGGCGATAATTCACCCCTCCACTTT. Translation: CASSFWTGDNSPLHF.